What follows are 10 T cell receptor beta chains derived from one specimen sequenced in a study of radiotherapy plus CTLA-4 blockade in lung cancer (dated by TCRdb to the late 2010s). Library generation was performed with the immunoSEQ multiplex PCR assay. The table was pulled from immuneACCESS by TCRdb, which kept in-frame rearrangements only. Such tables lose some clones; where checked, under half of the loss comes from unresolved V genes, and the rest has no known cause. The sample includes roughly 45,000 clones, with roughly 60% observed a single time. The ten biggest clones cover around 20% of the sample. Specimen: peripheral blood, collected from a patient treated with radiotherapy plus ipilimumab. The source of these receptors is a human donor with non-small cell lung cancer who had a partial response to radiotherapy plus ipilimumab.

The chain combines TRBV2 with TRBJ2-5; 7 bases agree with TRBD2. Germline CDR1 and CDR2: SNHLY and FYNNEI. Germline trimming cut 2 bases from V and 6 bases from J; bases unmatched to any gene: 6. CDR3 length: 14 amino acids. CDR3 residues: CASSELAEGKTQYF. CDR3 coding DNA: TGTGCCAGCAGTGAACTAGCGGAGGGGAAGACCCAGTACTTC.

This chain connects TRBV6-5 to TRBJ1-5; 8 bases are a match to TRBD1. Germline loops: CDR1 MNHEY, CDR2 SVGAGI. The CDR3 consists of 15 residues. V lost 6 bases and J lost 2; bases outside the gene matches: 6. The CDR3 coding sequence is TGTGCCAGCAGCGGAACAGGGGGTCGCAATCAGCCCCAGCATTTT. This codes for CASSGTGGRNQPQHF.

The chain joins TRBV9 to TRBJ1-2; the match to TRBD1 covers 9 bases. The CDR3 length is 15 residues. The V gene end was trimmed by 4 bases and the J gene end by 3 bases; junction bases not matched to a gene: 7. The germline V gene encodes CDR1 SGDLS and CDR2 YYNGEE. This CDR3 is CASSKSDRGHYGYTF. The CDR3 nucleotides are TGTGCCAGCAGCAAATCGGACAGGGGACACTATGGCTACACCTTC.

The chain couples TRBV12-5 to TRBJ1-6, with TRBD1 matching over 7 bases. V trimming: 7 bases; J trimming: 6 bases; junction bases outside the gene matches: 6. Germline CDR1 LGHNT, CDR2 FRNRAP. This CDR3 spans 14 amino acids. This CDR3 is CASAAGTANSPLHF. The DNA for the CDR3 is TGTGCTAGTGCCGCCGGGACAGCTAATTCACCCCTCCACTTT. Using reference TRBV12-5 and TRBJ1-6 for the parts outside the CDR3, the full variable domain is DARVTQTPRHKVTEMGQEVTMRCQPILGHNTVFWYRQTMMQGLELLAYFRNRAPLDDSGMPKDRFSAEMPDATLATLKIQPSEPRDSAVYFCASAAGTANSPLHFGNGTRLTVT.

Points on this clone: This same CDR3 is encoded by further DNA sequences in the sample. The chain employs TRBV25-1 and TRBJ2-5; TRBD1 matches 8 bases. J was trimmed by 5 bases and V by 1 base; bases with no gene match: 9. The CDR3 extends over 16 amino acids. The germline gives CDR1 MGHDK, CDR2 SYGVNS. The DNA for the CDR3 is TGTGCCAGCAGTGAATTGAAAACAGGGGGTGGGGAGACCCAGTACTTC. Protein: CASSELKTGGGETQYF.

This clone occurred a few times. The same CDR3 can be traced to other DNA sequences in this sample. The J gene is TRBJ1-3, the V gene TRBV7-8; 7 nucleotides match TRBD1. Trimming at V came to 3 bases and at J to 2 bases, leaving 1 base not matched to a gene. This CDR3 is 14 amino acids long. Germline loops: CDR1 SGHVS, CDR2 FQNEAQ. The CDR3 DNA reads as TGTGCCAGCAGCTTGGGGACAGCTGGAAACACCATATATTTT. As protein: CASSLGTAGNTIYF.

CDR3 amino acids: CASSLTSGRSDTQYF. DNA of the CDR3: TGTGCCAGCAGCTTGACTAGCGGGAGGTCAGATACGCAGTATTTT. The J gene is TRBJ2-3, the V gene TRBV27, with 13 bases aligning to TRBD2. Trimming took 6 bases from V and 4 from J; bases not matched to a gene: 4. Germline CDR1 is MNHEY and CDR2 is SMNVEV (reference sequence). This CDR3 region has 15 residues.

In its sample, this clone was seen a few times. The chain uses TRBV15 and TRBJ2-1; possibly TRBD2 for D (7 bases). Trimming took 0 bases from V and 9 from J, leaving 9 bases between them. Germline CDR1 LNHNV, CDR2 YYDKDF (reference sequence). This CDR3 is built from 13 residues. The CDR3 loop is CATSREGGGEQFF. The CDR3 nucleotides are TGTGCCACCAGCAGAGAGGGAGGGGGTGAGCAGTTCTTC.

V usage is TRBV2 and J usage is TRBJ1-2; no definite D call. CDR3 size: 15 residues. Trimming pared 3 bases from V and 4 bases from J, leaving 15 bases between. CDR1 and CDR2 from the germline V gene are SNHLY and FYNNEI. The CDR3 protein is CASSESMRSFYGYTF. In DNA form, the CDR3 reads TGTGCCAGCAGTGAGAGCATGCGGTCGTTCTATGGCTACACCTTC.

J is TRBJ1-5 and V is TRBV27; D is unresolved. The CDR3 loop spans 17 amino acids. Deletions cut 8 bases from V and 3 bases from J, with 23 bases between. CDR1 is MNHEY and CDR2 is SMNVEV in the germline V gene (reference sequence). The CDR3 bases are TGTGCCAGCCGTCGGAGGAGATTAGTCAGCCACAATCAGCCCCAGCATTTT. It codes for CASRRRRLVSHNQPQHF.